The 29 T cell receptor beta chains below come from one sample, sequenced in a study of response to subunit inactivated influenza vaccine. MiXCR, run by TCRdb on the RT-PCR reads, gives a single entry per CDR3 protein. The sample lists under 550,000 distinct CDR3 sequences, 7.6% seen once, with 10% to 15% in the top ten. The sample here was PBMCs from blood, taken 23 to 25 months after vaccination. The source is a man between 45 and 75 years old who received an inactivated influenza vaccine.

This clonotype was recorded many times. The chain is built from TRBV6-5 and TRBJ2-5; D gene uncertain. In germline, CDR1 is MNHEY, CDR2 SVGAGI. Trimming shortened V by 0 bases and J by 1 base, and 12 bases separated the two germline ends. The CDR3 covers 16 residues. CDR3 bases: TGTGCCAGCAGTTACTCGAACGGATACATCCAAGAGACCCAGTACTTC. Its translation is CASSYSNGYIQETQYF.

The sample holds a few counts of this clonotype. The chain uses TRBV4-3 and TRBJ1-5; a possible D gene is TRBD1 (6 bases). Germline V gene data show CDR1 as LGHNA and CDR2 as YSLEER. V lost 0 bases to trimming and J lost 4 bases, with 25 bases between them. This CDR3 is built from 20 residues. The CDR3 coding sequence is TGCGCCAGCAGCCAAGATCCCGTCGGGCGGGGGGCGACGCGGAATCAGCCCCAGCATTTT. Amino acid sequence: CASSQDPVGRGATRNQPQHF.

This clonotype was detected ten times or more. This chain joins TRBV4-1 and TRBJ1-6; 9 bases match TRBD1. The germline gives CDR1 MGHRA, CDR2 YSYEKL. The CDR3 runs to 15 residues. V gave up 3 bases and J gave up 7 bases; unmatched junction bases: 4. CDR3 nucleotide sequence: TGCGCCAGCAGCCACCGGGACAGGGAGAATTCACCCCTCCACTTT. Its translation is CASSHRDRENSPLHF.

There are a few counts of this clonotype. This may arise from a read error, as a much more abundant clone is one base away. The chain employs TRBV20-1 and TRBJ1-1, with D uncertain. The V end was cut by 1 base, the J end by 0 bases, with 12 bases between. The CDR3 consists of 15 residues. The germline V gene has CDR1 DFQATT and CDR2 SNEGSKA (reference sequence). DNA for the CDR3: TGCAGTGCTAGAGGAAGACTGAACATGAACACTGAAGCTTTCTTT. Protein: CSARGRLNMNTEAFF.

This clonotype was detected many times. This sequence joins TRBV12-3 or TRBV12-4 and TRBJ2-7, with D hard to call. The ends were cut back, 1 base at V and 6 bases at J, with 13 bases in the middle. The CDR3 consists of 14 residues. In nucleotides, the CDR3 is TGTGCCAGCAGTTTAGGGACGGCCTCGGGCGAGCAGTACTTC. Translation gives CASSLGTASGEQYF.

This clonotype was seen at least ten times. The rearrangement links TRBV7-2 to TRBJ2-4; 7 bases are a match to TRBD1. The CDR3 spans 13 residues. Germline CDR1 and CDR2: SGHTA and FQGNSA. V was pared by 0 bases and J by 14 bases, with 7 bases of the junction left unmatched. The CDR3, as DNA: TGTGCCAGCAGCTTAGCGCGACAGGGTATTAAGTACTTC. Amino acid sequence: CASSLARQGIKYF.

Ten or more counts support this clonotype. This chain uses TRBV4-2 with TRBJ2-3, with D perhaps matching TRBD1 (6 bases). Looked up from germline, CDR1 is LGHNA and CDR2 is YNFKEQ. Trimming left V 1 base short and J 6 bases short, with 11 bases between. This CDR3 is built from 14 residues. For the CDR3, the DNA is TGTGCCAGCAGCCAAGCTCACACAGGGGATACGCAGTATTTT. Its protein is CASSQAHTGDTQYF.

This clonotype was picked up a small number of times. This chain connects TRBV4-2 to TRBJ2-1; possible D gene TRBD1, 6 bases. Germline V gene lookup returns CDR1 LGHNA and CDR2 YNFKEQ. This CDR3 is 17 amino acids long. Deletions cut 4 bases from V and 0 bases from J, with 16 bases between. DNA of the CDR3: TGTGCCAGCAGCCGAAAGAGACAGGCGAGCTCCTACAATGAGCAGTTCTTC. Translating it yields CASSRKRQASSYNEQFF.

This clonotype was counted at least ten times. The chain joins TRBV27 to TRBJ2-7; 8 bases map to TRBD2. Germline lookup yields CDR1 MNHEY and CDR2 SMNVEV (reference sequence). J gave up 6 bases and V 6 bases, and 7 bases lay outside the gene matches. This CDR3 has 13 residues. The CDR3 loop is CASSPGRGSEQYF. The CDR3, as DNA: TGTGCCAGCAGCCCCGGGAGGGGGTCCGAGCAGTACTTC.

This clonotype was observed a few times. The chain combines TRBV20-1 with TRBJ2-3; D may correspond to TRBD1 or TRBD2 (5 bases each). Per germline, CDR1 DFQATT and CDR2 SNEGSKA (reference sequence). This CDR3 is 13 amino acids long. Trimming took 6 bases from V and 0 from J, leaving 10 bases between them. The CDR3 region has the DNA TGCAGTGCGAGGGGTACTAGCACAGATACGCAGTATTTT. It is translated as CSARGTSTDTQYF.

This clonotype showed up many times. CDR3 DNA sequence: TGCAGTGCTAGTCCCGCCCGGGACTCTTACGAGCAGTACTTC. This gives the protein CSASPARDSYEQYF. The gene calls are TRBV20-1 and TRBJ2-7, with D possibly TRBD2 on 6 matching bases. The CDR3 contains 14 residues. V lost 3 bases and J 4 bases, leaving 16 bases between the germline ends. Germline lookup yields CDR1 DFQATT and CDR2 SNEGSKA (reference sequence).

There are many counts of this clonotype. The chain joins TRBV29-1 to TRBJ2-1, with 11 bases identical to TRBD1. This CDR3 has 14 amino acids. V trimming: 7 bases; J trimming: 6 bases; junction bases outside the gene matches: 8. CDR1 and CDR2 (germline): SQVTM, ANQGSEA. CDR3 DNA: TGCAGCGGTAGGGACAGGGGGTTTGGCAATGAGCAGTTCTTC. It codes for CSGRDRGFGNEQFF.

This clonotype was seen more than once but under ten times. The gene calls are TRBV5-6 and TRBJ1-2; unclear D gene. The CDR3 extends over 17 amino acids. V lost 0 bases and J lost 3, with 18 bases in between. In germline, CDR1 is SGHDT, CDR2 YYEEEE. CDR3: CASSLGEALVSYYGYTF. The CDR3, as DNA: TGTGCCAGCAGCTTGGGTGAGGCACTGGTCTCTTACTATGGCTACACCTTC.

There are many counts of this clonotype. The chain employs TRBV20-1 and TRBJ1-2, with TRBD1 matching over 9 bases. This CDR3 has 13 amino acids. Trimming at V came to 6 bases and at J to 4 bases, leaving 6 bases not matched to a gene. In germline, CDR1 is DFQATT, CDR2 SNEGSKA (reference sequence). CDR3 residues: CSAPGQGRYGYTF. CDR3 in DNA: TGCAGTGCCCCGGGACAGGGCCGCTATGGCTACACCTTC.

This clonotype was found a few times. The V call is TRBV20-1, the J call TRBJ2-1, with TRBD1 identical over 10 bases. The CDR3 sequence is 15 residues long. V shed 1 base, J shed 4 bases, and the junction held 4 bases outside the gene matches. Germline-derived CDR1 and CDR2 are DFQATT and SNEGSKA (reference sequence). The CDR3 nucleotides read TGCAGTGCTAGAGCACAGGGACAGGGGTACAATGAGCAGTTCTTC. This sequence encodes CSARAQGQGYNEQFF.

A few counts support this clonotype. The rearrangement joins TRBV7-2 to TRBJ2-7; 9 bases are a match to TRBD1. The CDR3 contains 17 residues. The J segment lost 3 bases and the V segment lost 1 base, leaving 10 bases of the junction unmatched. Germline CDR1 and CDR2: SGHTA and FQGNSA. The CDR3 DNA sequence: TGTGCCAGCAGCTTAGAGGGGACAGGGTTGGGGCTCTACGAGCAGTACTTC. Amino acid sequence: CASSLEGTGLGLYEQYF.

Here the CDR3 DNA reads TGCGCCAGCAGCCAAGAACTATTTGACAGGGAGGGCGATCAGCCCCAGCATTTT. It translates to CASSQELFDREGDQPQHF. The genes are TRBV4-3 and TRBJ1-5; 7 bases are shared with TRBD1. The CDR3 loop spans 18 amino acids. The J segment lost 5 bases and the V segment lost 0 bases, leaving 13 bases of the junction unmatched. Germline CDR1 LGHNA, CDR2 YSLEER.

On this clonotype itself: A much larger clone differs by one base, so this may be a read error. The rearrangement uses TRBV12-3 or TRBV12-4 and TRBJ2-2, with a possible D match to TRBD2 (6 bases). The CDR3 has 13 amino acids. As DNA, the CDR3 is TGTGCCAGCAGTTTCTTGGGCGGCGGGGAGCTGGTTTTT. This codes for CASSFLGGGELVF.

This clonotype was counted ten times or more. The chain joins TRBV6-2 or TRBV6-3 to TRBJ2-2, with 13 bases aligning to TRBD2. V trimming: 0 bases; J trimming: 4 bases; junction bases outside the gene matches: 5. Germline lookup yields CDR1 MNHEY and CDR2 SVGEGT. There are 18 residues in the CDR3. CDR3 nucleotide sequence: TGTGCCAGCAGTTACTCCGGGACTAGCGGGATTAGCACCGGGGAGCTGTTTTTT. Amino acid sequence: CASSYSGTSGISTGELFF.

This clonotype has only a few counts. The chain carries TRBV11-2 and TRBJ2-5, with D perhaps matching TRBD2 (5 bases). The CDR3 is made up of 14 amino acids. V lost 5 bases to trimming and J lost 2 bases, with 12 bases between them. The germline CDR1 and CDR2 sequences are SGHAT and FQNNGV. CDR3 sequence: CASSTRVWQETQYF. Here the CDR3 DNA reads TGTGCCAGCAGCACGAGGGTATGGCAAGAGACCCAGTACTTC.

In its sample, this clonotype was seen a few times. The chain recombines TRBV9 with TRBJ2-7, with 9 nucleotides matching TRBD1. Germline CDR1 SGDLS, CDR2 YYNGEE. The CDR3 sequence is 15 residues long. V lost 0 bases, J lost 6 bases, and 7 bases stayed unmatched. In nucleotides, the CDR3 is TGTGCCAGCAGCGTAGGTGGGGACAGGGTCAGCGAGCAGTACTTC. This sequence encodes CASSVGGDRVSEQYF.

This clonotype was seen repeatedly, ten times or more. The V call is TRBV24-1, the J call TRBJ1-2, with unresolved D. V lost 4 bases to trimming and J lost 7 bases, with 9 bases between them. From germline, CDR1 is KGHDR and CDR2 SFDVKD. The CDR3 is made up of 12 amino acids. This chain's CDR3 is CATSEPTTGYTF. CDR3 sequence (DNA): TGTGCCACCAGTGAACCGACAACTGGCTACACCTTC.

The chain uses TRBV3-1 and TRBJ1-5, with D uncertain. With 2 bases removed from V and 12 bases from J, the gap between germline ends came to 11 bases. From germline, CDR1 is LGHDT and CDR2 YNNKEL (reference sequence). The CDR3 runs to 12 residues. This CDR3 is CASSQNGQSQHF. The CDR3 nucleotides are TGTGCCAGCAGCCAAAACGGGCAGAGCCAGCATTTT.

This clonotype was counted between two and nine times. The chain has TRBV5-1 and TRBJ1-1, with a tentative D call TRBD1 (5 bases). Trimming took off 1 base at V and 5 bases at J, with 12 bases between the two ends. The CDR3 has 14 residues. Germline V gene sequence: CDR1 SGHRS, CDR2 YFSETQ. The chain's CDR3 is CASSLRGGYTEAFF. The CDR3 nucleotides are TGCGCCAGCAGCTTGCGGGGCGGGTATACTGAAGCTTTCTTT. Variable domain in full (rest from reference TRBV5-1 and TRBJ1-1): KAGVTQTPRYLIKTRGQQVTLSCSPISGHRSVSWYQQTPGQGLQFLFEYFSETQRNKGNFPGRFSGRQFSNSRSEMNVSTLELGDSALYLCASSLRGGYTEAFFGQGTRLTVV.

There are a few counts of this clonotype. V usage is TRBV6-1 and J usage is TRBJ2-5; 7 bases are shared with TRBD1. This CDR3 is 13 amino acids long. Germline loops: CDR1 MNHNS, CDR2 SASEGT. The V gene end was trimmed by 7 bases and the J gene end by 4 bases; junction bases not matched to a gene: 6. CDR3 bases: TGTGCCAGCACTCAGACAGGGAGAGAGACCCAGTACTTC. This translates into CASTQTGRETQYF.

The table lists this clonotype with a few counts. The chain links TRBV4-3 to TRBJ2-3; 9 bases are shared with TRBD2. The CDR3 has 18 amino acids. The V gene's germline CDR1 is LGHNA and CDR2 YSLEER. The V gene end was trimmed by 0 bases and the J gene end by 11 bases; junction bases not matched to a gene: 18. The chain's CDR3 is CASSQDRASGMGLLGQYF. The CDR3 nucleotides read TGCGCCAGCAGCCAAGATCGGGCTAGCGGGATGGGGCTGCTGGGGCAGTATTTT.

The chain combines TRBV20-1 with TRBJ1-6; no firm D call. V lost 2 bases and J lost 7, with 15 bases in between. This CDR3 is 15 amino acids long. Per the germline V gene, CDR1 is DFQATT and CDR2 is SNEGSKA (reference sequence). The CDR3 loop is CSARTLGMRNSPLHF. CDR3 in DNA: TGCAGTGCTAGAACCCTCGGGATGAGAAATTCACCCCTCCACTTT.

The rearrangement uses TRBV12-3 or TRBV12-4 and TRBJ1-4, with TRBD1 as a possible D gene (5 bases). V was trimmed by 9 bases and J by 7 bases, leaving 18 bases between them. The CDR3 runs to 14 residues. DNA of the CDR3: TGTGCCAGTTCCCGGGGCAGGCAGGGTGAAAAACTGTTTTTT. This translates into CASSRGRQGEKLFF.

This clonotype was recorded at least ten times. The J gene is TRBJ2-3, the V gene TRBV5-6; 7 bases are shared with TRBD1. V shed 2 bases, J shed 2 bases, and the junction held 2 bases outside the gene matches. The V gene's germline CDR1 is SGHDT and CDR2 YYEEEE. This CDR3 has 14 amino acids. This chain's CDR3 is CASSLGQVTDTQYF. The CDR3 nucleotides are TGTGCCAGCAGCTTAGGACAGGTCACAGATACGCAGTATTTT.